A selection of T cell receptor beta chains follows, all from one sample in a study of blood T cell repertoires in COVID-19. Measured with immunoSEQ multiplex PCR; TCRdb has only the in-frame clones, and not every one. The sample lists some 77,000 clones; 80% to 85% were seen once. Sample: peripheral blood. These receptors were obtained from a woman aged 55-70 years with acute or convalescent COVID-19. The conserved cysteine and the conserved F or W are not part of the CDR3 here. D genes are given only for firm matches.

d_call j_call v_call cdr3_length cdr3_aa
TRBD2 TRBJ2-2 TRBV3-1/TRBV3-2 14 ASSQDPSGGAGELF
- TRBJ2-7 TRBV12-3/TRBV12-4 11 ASSIRGGYEQY
TRBD2 TRBJ2-2 TRBV3-1/TRBV3-2 14 ASSRSGGTNTGELF
TRBD1 TRBJ2-2 TRBV7-9 17 ASSLAPRGQGRGTGELF
TRBD1 TRBJ2-1 TRBV5-1 14 ASSLNAGGSYNEQF
TRBD1 TRBJ1-6 TRBV6-5 13 ASSYSPGQGTPLH
TRBD1 TRBJ2-5 TRBV14 16 ASSQETGVPTGAGTQY
- TRBJ1-3 TRBV30 13 AWRNQGLSGNTIY
TRBD2 TRBJ2-7 TRBV13 13 ASSRGGRRAYEQY
- TRBJ1-6 TRBV10-3 12 AIRQGVENSPLH
- TRBJ2-7 TRBV6-5 13 ASGNLRTQGHEQY
TRBD1 TRBJ1-2 TRBV5-1 12 ASSLGDRNYGYT
TRBD1 TRBJ2-2 TRBV5-1 12 ASRGQVDTGELF
- TRBJ2-3 TRBV24-1 12 ATSDQGLTDTQY
- TRBJ2-3 TRBV27 11 ASSAPGTDTQY
- TRBJ1-2 TRBV30 11 AWSLTANYGYT
TRBD2 TRBJ2-5 TRBV5-1 13 ASSSGRGVGETQY
- TRBJ1-1 TRBV5-1 12 ASTREAMNTEAF
- TRBJ2-1 TRBV7-2 11 ASSSQQDNEQF
TRBD2 TRBJ2-2 TRBV6-6 14 ASSRSGRVLTGELF
TRBD2 TRBJ2-7 TRBV27 13 ASSLGGSMSYEQY
- TRBJ1-1 TRBV3-1/TRBV3-2 12 ASTDTGLNTEAF
- TRBJ2-2 TRBV11-2 12 ASSSLGSTGELF
- TRBJ2-1 TRBV12-5 14 ASGTGGASSYNEQF
- TRBJ1-4 TRBV4-2 12 ASSLGGTNEKLF
- TRBJ2-1 TRBV4-1 14 ASSQALAGTNNEQF
TRBD1 TRBJ1-3 TRBV20-1 13 SASQGVLSGNTIY
TRBD2 TRBJ2-1 TRBV4-1 15 ASSQGPSGGGSNEQF
TRBD1 TRBJ2-7 TRBV7-9 13 ASSSDRTGAGEQY
TRBD2 TRBJ2-7 TRBV3-1/TRBV3-2 13 ASSQTSGGRYEQY
- TRBJ1-6 TRBV4-1 14 ASSQDSQGRNSPLH
- TRBJ1-5 TRBV6-5 11 ASRVAASQPQH
TRBD2 TRBJ2-1 TRBV7-3 14 ASSLQTSGGDLEQF
- TRBJ2-7 TRBV28 12 ASSSPSGVEKQY
- TRBJ2-6 TRBV4-1 17 ASSDLTRVLLPGANVLT
- TRBJ2-1 TRBV6-5 14 ASSYKGRGLYNEQF
- TRBJ1-5 TRBV20-1 14 SASFRESRANQPQH
TRBD1 TRBJ1-6 TRBV10-3 13 AIGSNTGVNSPLH